This T cell receptor (beta chain) was recorded in a study of shared clonotypes between healthy human individuals. V lost 6 bases to trimming and J lost 7 bases; unmatched junction nucleotides: 6. Germline V gives CDR1 MDHEN, CDR2 SYDVKM. The CDR3 loop spans 13 amino acids. The data were produced by immunoSEQ multiplex PCR, yet TCRdb's version contains in-frame clones alone and is incomplete. The sample consists of about half a million clones, 70% to 80% of them appearing once. With unsorted samples, genomic DNA was obtained from tens of millions of PBMCs. The sequencing input was PBMCs. The chain carries TRBV28 and TRBJ1-2; 9 positions match TRBD1. This TCR derives from a middle-aged woman in good health. Some clones in this sample may be carry-over from other donors' samples. The CDR3 sequence is CASRWDREIGYTF. The CDR3, as DNA: TGTGCCAGCAGATGGGACAGGGAGATTGGCTACACCTTC.